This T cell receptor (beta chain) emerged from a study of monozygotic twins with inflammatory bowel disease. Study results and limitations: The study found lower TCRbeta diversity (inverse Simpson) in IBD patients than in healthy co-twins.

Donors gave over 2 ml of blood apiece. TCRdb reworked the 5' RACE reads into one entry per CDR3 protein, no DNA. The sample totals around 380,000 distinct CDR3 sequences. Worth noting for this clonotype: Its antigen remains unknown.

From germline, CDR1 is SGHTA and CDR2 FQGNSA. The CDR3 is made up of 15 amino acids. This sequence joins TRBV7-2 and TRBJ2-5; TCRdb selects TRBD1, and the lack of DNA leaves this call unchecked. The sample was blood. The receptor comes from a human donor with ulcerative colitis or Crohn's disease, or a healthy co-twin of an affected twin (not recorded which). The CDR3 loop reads CASSLGQSAVETQYF.